What follows is one T cell receptor (beta chain) and its context. In its sample, this clonotype was seen many times. Its target antigen remains unknown. Base qualities are missing; no much larger clone stands one base away. This sample was included in a study of T cells in Graves' hyperthyroidism and ophthalmopathy (dated by TCRdb to the late 2010s). A note on the overall study: Peripheral blood samples were taken at the time of initial diagnosis, prior to any treatment. TCR V-J signatures able to tell the groups apart were searched for in a discovery cohort of 95 or so patients, of whom around 43 had Graves' ophthalmopathy and 55 to 60 had stable Graves' hyperthyroidism. Prospective prediction of ophthalmopathy was tested in an independent validation cohort of fewer than 20 hyperthyroidism patients and roughly 16 patients who later progressed to ophthalmopathy. The approximately 98 discovery patients were randomly divided into training and test sets at a 7:3 ratio. In addition, the study compared T-cell repertoires in thyroid tissue and in blood from six Graves' hyperthyroidism patients. Once sampling was done, hyperthyroidism patients were given methimazole at a starting dose of 30 mg daily, whereas ophthalmopathy patients were given high-dose intravenous methylprednisolone. According to the paper, TCR Vbeta CDR3 sequencing was carried out on some 130 peripheral blood samples, which came from around 43 ophthalmopathy, about 75 hyperthyroidism and about 17 progressor patients.

The germline ends are 8 bases apart after V is trimmed by 3 bases and J by 0 bases. The germline V gene supplies CDR1 SQVTM and CDR2 ANQGSEA. Reading from cysteine to phenylalanine, the CDR3 counts 13 amino acids. Of all the DNA, just the CDR3 is kept, 39 bases in frame from base 1. Results the study describes overall, beyond this receptor: A 13 V-J signature model separated ophthalmopathy from stable hyperthyroidism, with roughly 88% sensitivity and roughly 81% specificity in cross-validation and 80%/75% in testing. Most expanded thyroid clonotypes (frequency above 0.001) were also detected in blood, a finding suggesting that blood repertoires may reflect thyroid immune responses. Sample size was not statistically predetermined, and investigators were not blinded to group allocation. In validation, progression to ophthalmopathy was predicted by the model with more than 65% sensitivity and about 72% specificity, a median of roughly 6.4 months before onset.

The TCR beta CDR3 regions were amplified from RNA transcripts. For the first round of RT-PCR on the TCR CDR3, the HTBI primer set was used together with the Qiagen OneStep RT-PCR kit. Libraries were constructed in a second round of multiplex PCR, after which size selection and purification were carried out. The libraries were sequenced on an Illumina HiSeq2000 using paired-end 100 bp reads. On the authors' methods: SOAPnuke was used to process the raw data, removing reads that contained adapters or uncalled bases, had a mean Phred below 15, or lacked an exact match to the constant primer or identifier. High-quality paired reads were merged using COPE v1.2.5, and each unique nucleotide sequence was defined as a clonotype. Clonotypes were aligned to IMGT TRBV, TRBD and TRBJ reference segments using MiTCR v1.1. The analysis included only V-J combinations with a frequency above 0.0001, which together covered 99% to 99.2% of the repertoires. The TCS score was defined as the ratio of F50 (clonal expansion) to E x V (chaos), calculated using BLOSUM62-based TCRdist between CDR3 peptides within each V-J. Welch's t-statistics and random forest reduced around 520 V-J features to 10 to 15, which were used in a naive Bayes classifier (R e1071). The similarity between thyroid and blood repertoires was quantified using the Morisita-Horn index. The public reads were reanalyzed by TCRdb: fastp trimming at Q25, MiXCR alignment, in-frame beta chains only. Rows are combined by CDR3 protein, so each entry shows the most common genes and DNA. These V and J calls are TCRdb output, not the study's own analysis. This sample lists approximately 870,000 distinct CDR3 sequences; about two fifths were detected once. The top ten clones comprise approximately 8.7% of the sample.

Stable Graves' hyperthyroidism was defined as no progression to ophthalmopathy during 18 months of follow-up. Hyperthyroidism patients were newly diagnosed, with disease duration under 2 months, and aged 18 to 65 years. Patients with uncontrolled infections, other autoimmune diseases, pregnancy or lactation were excluded. Diagnoses were established on the basis of clinical symptoms, serum thyroxine and TRAb, thyroid ultrasound, and orbital computed tomography. Ficoll-Paque density gradient centrifugation was used to isolate PBMCs from 8.5 to 10 ml of fresh peripheral blood. Trizol reagent was used to extract total RNA, and RNA quality was then checked on an Agilent 2100 Bioanalyzer.

The sample was blood. The TCR originated in a young man with Graves' hyperthyroidism. The chain is assembled from TRBV29-1 and TRBJ2-5, with no reliable assignment of the D segment. The DNA sequence is TGCAGCGTTGATGTCCAGAACCAAGAGACCCAGTACTTC. This yields the protein CSVDVQNQETQYF.